This note documents a single TCR beta chain sequence. The data were taken from a study of blood T cell repertoires in COVID-19. At the level of the study: COVID-19 samples from acute and convalescent phases originated in the United States, Italy and Spain. T cells, B-cell-depleted T cells, or PBMCs supplied cDNA or gDNA.

Authors' methods: Reference gene primer amplification in the assay estimated nucleated cell counts. Clones were sequenced by immunoSEQ multiplex PCR, and TCRdb holds only the in-frame ones, with some missing. That table gives V, J and clone size, and the DNA gave D and trimming. Of around 100,000 clones in the sample, about nine tenths were seen once. Patients at the Seattle site were enrolled during active infection and followed longitudinally. Per germline, CDR1 SGHTA and CDR2 FQGNSA. J was trimmed by 6 bases and V by 1 base; bases with no gene match: 5. The length of the CDR3 is 15 residues. V and J are TRBV7-2 and TRBJ1-2; 10 nucleotides line up with TRBD1. Sequenced sample: peripheral blood. The origin of this receptor is a man between 18 and 35 years old with COVID-19, enrolled during active disease. As DNA, the CDR3 is TGTGCCAGCAGCTTAGATGCGACAGGGGGCAATGGCTACACCTTC. Translated, it gives CASSLDATGGNGYTF.